This TCR beta chain derives from a study of shared clonotypes between healthy human individuals (TCRdb year 2020). With regard to the full study: The cohort included a few men and a couple of women between 18 and 49 years of age. For each donor, CD4 naive and CD4 memory were each given three plates, CD8 naive was given two plates, and CD8 memory was given one plate. To estimate repertoire size and how much clonotype sharing occurs between individuals, the study deeply sequenced the blood TCR repertoires of five or six healthy adults. Different laboratories and diverse techniques were used to prepare libraries and sequence TCR repertoires, to increase sequencing depth and limit assay-specific biases. Leukapheresis yielded between about 0.8 and 9.5 billion PBMCs per donor.

On the study overall, not on this receptor specifically: The genetic and exposure-history diversity represented was limited by the small number of donors. Compared with non-shared clonotypes, the clonotypes found in all four sorted-subset donors had higher generation probabilities. Across several donors, roughly 5% of naive CD4, approximately 3.6% of naive CD8, approximately 2.5% of memory CD4, and approximately 0.42% of memory CD8 clonotypes were shared. Sampling was restricted to blood, and TCR repertoires in tissue are likely to differ from TCR repertoires in blood. Rarefaction of sorted-subset datasets indicated incomplete sequencing despite the large sequencing depth. Naive subsets generally had larger estimated clonotype richness than memory subsets did. Based on pairwise subsampling, the degree of clonotype sharing among donors was expected to be affected by sequencing depth.

For the CD8 naive samples, CD45RO-negative cells were positively selected for CCR7, yielding a CD45RA+CCR7+ population from which TemRA cells were excluded. Donors were healthy HIV-negative adults with no recently reported acute infections or vaccinations. Every donor was a Caucasian adult living in Nashville, Tennessee, USA. Blood was obtained by leukapheresis, after which PBMCs were separated by Ficoll-Histopaque density gradient centrifugation and cryopreserved in liquid nitrogen vapor phase. Analytical flow cytometry was used to check the purity and quantity of every magnetically sorted T cell population. Each sorted fraction had its genomic DNA isolated and then quantified by UV absorbance on a Nanodrop 2000c. Using the deep immunoSEQ assay, multiplex PCR amplified TCR CDR3 regions from genomic DNA. Extracted genomic DNA from each cell subset was distributed evenly across all wells of several immunoSEQ 96-well plates, and each plate was treated as a replicate. For sorted subsets, each replicate PCR was loaded with approximately 190 ng genomic DNA, equivalent to 30,000 or so T cell genomes. Purified libraries were quantified with a Qubit 3.0 fluorometer, sized on a Bioanalyzer 2100, and re-quantified with the KAPA Library Quantification kit. A separate single-read 150-cycle Illumina NextSeq 550 flow cell was used to sequence each immunoSEQ 96-well plate. The authors processed their data as follows. The immunoSEQ output contained only junctional sequences without quality scores, so filtering could not match that applied to full-length reads. Sequences were annotated with PyIR, a Python wrapper for IgBLAST v1.9, and V/J genes and CDR3 were assigned using IMGT germline references. Reads with weak V/J assignments (E-value above 1e-6), missing CDR3, stop codons, out-of-frame junctions, or ambiguous translated residues were removed. V3J clonotypes were defined as sequences sharing the same inferred V gene, J gene, and CDR3 amino acid sequence. The percentage overlap between two repertoires was calculated by dividing the number of shared unique clonotypes by the size of the smaller repertoire. Richness of each repertoire was evaluated using RTK rarefaction, the Chao1 estimator, and Recon v2.1 estimates of unobserved clonotypes. Generation probabilities were computed with OLGA for all TCRbeta clonotypes obtained by the gDNA method from four donors. TCRdb carries this immuneACCESS record with in-frame sequences only. Its versions omit some clonotypes, under half of them owing to an unresolved V gene in the studies checked, with the rest unexplained. D and trimming come from the DNA, and the V and J calls and clone size come from that table. The table for this sample lists millions of clones; just over 90% of them were counted only once. The ten largest make up around 1.7% of the sample.

This clone was counted a single time. Which antigen it targets is not known. No much larger clonotype is one base removed from it; base qualities were not supplied. V is reduced by 0 bases and J by 1 base, leaving a spacing of 7 bases between them. The CDR3 measures 15 amino acids from cysteine to phenylalanine. Only the CDR3 region is kept as DNA, spanning 45 bases read in frame from base 1. CDR1 and CDR2 are drawn from the germline V gene (reference sequence): MNHEY, SMNVEV. The origin of this receptor is a man aged 18 to 29 in good health. Some clones in this sample may be carry-over from other donors' samples. The sequenced sample consisted of naive CD8+ T cells from PBMCs. Explained via the paper, the cell subset or site label denotes: CD45RA+CCR7+. Recombination joined TRBV27 with TRBJ1-5; perhaps TRBD1 is the D gene, with 5 bases matching. The DNA sequence is TGTGCCAGCAGTTTATCCAGGGTGAGCAATCAGCCCCAGCATTTT. Protein translation: CASSLSRVSNQPQHF.